One and the same sample provided the 7 T cell receptor beta chains below, sequenced in a study of T-cell memory formation after mild COVID-19. TCRdb fed the 5' RACE reads into MiXCR, producing one record per CDR3 protein. The sample includes a few hundred thousand distinct CDR3 sequences, roughly 23% of them seen just once. The sample was PBMCs or a T cell subset sorted from them (not recorded which). These receptors were taken from an adult woman who had mild COVID-19 (a few samples of this study predate the infection). Cell type and time point are not known.

This clonotype was seen ten or more times. The chain has TRBV4-2 and TRBJ2-1, with 11 positions matching TRBD2. Per the germline V gene, CDR1 is LGHNA and CDR2 is YNFKEQ. The CDR3 length is 14 residues. The V segment lost 4 bases and the J segment 9 bases; nucleotides outside the gene matches: 5. The CDR3 here is CASSPTSGMAEQFF. As DNA, the CDR3 is TGTGCCAGCAGCCCGACTAGCGGGATGGCTGAGCAGTTCTTC.

This clonotype turned up a few times. This chain connects TRBV27 to TRBJ1-1; D is unclear. V lost 5 bases to trimming and J lost 1 base, with 8 bases between them. This CDR3 has 13 amino acids. From germline, CDR1 is MNHEY and CDR2 SMNVEV (reference sequence). The CDR3 loop reads CASSHKANTEAFF. In DNA form, the CDR3 reads TGTGCCAGCAGTCACAAGGCGAACACTGAAGCTTTCTTT.

V gene TRBV2 combines with J gene TRBJ2-2; TRBD1 aligns across 7 bases. The germline gives CDR1 SNHLY, CDR2 FYNNEI. The CDR3 consists of 15 residues. J lost 4 bases, V lost 4 bases, and 6 bases had no gene match. The CDR3 protein is CASSGGGGRTGELFF. CDR3 DNA sequence: TGTGCCAGCAGTGGAGGGGGCGGGCGCACCGGGGAGCTGTTTTTT.

This clonotype was counted a few times. The V call is TRBV6-1, the J call TRBJ2-1, with D perhaps matching TRBD2 (6 bases). CDR1 MNHNS and CDR2 SASEGT come from the germline V gene. V gave up 5 bases and J gave up 6 bases, with 14 bases separating them. This CDR3 region has 14 residues. The CDR3 here is CASSPTRRSNEQFF. CDR3 DNA sequence: TGTGCCAGCAGTCCGACTAGACGGAGCAATGAGCAGTTCTTC.

This clonotype was observed at least ten times. This chain uses TRBV25-1 with TRBJ2-1, with TRBD2 identical over 9 bases. The CDR3 has 17 residues. CDR1 and CDR2 from the germline V gene are MGHDK and SYGVNS. The trim removed 6 bases at V and 10 bases at J, leaving 19 bases unmatched. DNA for the CDR3: TGTGCCAGCAGCGCCCCGCGGGAAGCGGGAGGCGATCCGGAGCAGTTCTTC. The encoded protein is CASSAPREAGGDPEQFF.

J is TRBJ2-1 and V is TRBV29-1; D is perhaps TRBD2 (5 bases). Looked up from germline, CDR1 is SQVTM and CDR2 is ANQGSEA. The CDR3 sequence is 13 residues long. Between the trimmed V and J ends, which lost 6 bases and 7 bases, there was a span of 16 bases. The chain's CDR3 is CSVDRESRNEQFF. The CDR3 region has the DNA TGCAGCGTAGATCGGGAATCGAGGAATGAGCAGTTCTTC.

The chain links TRBV15 to TRBJ1-1, with D tentatively TRBD1 (6 bases). CDR1 is LNHNV, CDR2 YYDKDF, per germline (reference sequence). There are 14 residues in the CDR3. Trimming shortened V by 2 bases and J by 6 bases, and 13 bases separated the two germline ends. The CDR3, as DNA: TGTGCCACCAGCAGAACCGGTCAGGGGCCTGAAGCTTTCTTT. This gives the protein CATSRTGQGPEAFF.